The source of this T cell receptor beta chain is a study of lymphopenia after photon versus proton radiotherapy. This clone was counted a few times. V lost 0 bases to trimming and J lost 3 bases, with 12 bases between them. This CDR3 comprises 16 residues. Germline values: CDR1 SGHDN, CDR2 FVKESK. Sequencing was performed with immunoSEQ multiplex PCR; in TCRdb, only in-frame clones are kept and a portion is missing. This table has 150,000 to 200,000 clones, approximately 90% appearing once. The rearrangement links TRBV14 to TRBJ2-1, with no clear D. The starting material was peripheral blood, obtained from a patient treated with photon-based radiotherapy. This clonotype was sampled from a man aged 50-60 years with gastric cancer. The chain's CDR3 is CASSQEREQHYNEQFF. The CDR3 DNA sequence: TGTGCCAGCAGCCAAGAACGAGAGCAGCACTACAATGAGCAGTTCTTC.